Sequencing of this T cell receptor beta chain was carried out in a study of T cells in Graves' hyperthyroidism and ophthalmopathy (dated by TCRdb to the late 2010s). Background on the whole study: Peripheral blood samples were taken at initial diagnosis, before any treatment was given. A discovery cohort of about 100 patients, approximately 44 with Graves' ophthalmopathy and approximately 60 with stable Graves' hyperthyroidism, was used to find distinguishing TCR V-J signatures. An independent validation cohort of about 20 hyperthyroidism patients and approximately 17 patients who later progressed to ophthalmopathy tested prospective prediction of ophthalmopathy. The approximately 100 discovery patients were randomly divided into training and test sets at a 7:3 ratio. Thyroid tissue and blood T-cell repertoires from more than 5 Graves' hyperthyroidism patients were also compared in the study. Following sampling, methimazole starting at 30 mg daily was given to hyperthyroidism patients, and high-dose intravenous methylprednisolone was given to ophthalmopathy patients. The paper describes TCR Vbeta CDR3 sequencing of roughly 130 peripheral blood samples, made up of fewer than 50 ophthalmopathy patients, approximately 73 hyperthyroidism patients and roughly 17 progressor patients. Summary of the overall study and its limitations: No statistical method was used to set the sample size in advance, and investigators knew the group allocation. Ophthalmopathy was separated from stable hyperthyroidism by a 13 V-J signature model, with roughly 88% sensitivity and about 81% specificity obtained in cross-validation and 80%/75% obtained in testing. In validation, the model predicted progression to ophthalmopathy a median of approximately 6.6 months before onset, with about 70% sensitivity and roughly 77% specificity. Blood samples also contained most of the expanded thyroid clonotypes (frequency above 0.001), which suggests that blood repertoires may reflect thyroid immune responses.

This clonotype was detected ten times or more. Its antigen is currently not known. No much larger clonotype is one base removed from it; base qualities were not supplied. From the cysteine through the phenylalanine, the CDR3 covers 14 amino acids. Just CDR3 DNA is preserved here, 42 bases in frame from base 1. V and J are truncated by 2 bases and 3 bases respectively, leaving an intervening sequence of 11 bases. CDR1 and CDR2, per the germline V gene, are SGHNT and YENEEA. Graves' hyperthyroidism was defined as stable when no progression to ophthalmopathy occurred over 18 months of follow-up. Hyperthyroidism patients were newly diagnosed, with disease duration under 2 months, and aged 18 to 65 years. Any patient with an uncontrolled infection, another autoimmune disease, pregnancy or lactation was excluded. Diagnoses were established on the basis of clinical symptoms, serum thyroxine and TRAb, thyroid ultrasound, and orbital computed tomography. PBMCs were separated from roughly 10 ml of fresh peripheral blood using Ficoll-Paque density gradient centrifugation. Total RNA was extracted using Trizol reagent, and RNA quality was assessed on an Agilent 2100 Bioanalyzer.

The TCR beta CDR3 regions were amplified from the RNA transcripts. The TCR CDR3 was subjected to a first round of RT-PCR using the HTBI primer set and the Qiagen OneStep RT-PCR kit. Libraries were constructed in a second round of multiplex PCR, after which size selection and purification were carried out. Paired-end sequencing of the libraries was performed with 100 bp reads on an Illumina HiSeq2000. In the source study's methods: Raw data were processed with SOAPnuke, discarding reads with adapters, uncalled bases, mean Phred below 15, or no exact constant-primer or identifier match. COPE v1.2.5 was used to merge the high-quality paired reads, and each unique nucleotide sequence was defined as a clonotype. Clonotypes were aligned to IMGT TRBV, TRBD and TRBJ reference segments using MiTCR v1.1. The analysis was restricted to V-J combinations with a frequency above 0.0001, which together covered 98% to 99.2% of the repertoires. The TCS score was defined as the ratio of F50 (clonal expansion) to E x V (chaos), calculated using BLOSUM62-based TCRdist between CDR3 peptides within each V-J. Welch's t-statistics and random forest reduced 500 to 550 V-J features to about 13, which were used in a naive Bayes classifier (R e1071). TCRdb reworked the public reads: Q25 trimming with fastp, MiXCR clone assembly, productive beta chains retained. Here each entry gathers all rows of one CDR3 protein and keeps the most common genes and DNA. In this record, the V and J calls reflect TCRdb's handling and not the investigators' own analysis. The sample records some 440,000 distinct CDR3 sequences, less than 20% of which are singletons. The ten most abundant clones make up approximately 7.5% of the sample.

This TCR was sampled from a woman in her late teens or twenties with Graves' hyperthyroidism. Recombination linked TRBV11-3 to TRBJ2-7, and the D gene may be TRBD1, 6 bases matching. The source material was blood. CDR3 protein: CASSLLQGIYEQYF. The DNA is TGTGCCAGCAGCTTACTTCAGGGGATCTACGAGCAGTACTTC.